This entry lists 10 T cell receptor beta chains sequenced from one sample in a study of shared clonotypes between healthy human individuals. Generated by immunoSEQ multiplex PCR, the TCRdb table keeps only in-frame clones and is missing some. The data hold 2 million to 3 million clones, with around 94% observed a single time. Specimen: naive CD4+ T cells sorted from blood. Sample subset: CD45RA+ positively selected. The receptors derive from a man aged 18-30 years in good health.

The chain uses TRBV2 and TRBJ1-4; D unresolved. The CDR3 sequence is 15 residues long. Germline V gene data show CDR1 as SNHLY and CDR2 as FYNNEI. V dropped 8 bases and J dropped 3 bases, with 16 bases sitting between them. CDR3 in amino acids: CASLNRGISNEKLFF. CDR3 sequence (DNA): TGTGCCAGCTTGAACAGAGGTATCTCTAATGAAAAACTGTTTTTT.

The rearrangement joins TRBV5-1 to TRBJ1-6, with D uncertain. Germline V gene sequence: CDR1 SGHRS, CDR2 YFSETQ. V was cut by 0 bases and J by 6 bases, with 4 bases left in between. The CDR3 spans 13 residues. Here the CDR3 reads CASSLGANSPLHF. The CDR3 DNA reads TGCGCCAGCAGCTTGGGTGCTAATTCACCCCTCCACTTT.

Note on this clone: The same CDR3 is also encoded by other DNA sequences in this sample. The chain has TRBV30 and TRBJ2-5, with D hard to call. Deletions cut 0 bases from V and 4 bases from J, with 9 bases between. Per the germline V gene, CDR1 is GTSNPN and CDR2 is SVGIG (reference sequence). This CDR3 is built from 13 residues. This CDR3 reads CAWSVGRRETQYF. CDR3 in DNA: TGTGCCTGGAGTGTAGGGCGGAGAGAGACCCAGTACTTC.

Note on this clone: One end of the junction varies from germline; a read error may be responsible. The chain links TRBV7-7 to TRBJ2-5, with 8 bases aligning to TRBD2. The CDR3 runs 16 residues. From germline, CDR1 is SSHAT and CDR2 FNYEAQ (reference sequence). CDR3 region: CASSLESGGVVGTQYF. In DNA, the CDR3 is TGTGCTAGCAGCTTAGAGAGCGGGGGCGTCGTGGGGACCCAGTACTTC.

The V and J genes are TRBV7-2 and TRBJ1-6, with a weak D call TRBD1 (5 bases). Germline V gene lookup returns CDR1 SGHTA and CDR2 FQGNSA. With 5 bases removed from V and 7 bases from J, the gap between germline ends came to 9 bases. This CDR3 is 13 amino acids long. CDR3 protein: CASSPGQNSPLHF. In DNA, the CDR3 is TGTGCCAGCAGCCCGGGGCAGAATTCACCCCTCCACTTT.

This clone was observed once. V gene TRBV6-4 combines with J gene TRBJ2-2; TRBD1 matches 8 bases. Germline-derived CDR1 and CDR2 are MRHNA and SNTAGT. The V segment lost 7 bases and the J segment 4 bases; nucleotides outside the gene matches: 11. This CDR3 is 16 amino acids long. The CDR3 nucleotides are TGTGCCAGCAAGGGACAGGCGGGTTCCAGCACCGGGGAGCTGTTTTTT. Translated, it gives CASKGQAGSSTGELFF.

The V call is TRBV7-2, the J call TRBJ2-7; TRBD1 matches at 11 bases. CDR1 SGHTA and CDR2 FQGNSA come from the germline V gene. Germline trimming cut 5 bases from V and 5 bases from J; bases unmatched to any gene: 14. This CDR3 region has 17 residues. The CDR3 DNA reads TGTGCCAGCAGCCCCCCCCCGGGGACAGGGGGGGTCGACGAGCAGTACTTC. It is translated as CASSPPPGTGGVDEQYF.

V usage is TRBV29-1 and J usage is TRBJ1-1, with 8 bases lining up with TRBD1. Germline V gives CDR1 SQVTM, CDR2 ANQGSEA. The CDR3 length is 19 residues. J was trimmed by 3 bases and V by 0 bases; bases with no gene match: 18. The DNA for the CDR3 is TGCAGCGTTGAAGATGGGGCAGGGGGCTTATATCTCTCGGACACTGAAGCTTTCTTT. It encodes CSVEDGAGGLYLSDTEAFF.

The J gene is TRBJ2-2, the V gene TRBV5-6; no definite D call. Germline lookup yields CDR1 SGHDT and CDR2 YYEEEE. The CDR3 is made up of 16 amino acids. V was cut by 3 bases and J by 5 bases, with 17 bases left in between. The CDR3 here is CASSSNLLLLTGELFF. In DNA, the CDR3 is TGTGCCAGCAGCTCTAATCTATTACTGTTGACCGGGGAGCTGTTTTTT.

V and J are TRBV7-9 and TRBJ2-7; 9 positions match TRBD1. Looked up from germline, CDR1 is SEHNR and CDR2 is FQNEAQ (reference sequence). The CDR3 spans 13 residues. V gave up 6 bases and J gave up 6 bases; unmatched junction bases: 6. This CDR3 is CASSYTGGAEQYF. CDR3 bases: TGTGCCAGCAGTTACACAGGGGGCGCCGAGCAGTACTTC.